The 11 T cell receptor beta chains listed next were all sequenced from one sample in a study of T-cell reconstitution after alpha-beta-depleted transplantation in children. Preparation of the TCRbeta library used unique molecular identifiers. From the PCR reads, TCRdb called clonotypes with MiXCR, one entry per CDR3 protein. The sample has about 70,000 distinct CDR3 sequences; approximately 11% are singletons. Material: PBMCs, obtained before TCRalphabeta/CD19-depleted stem cell transplant. The receptor source for this set is a boy younger than 18 with acute myeloid leukemia, due to receive a stem cell transplant.

This clonotype has ten or more counts. The chain has TRBV12-3 or TRBV12-4 and TRBJ1-1; 7 nucleotides align to TRBD1. The CDR3 is made up of 13 amino acids. The trim removed 7 bases at V and 2 bases at J, leaving 4 bases unmatched. The CDR3 protein is CASTGQPNTEAFF. In nucleotides, the CDR3 is TGTGCCAGCACGGGACAGCCAAACACTGAAGCTTTCTTT.

This clonotype was detected many times. One end of the junction fails to match germline, which may point to a read error. The CDR3 sequence: CASSSGLARNEQFF. CDR3 in DNA: TGTGCTAGCAGCTCCGGACTAGCGAGGAATGAGCAGTTCTTC. The chain combines TRBV7-7 with TRBJ2-1, with TRBD2 matching 9 bases. There are 14 residues in the CDR3. Germline V gene lookup returns CDR1 SSHAT and CDR2 FNYEAQ (reference sequence).

This clonotype was observed many times. The gene calls are TRBV7-3 and TRBJ1-1; no firm D call. Germline V gene sequence: CDR1 SGHTA, CDR2 FQGTGA. This CDR3 region has 15 residues. V lost 5 bases, J lost 2 bases, and 15 bases lay in between. For the CDR3, the DNA is TGTGCCAGCAGCCTTTCCGCGGGGAGAAACACTGAAGCTTTCTTT. Residues: CASSLSAGRNTEAFF.

The rearrangement links TRBV11-2 to TRBJ2-1; D is unresolved. V was clipped by 1 base and J by 5 bases, with 9 bases between them. Germline assignment: CDR1 SGHAT and CDR2 FQNNGV. CDR3 length: 14 amino acids. CDR3 amino acids: CASSLAPKNNEQFF. CDR3 bases: TGTGCCAGCAGCTTAGCCCCTAAGAACAATGAGCAGTTCTTC. The entire variable domain, with the rest obtained from reference TRBV11-2 and TRBJ2-1, is as follows: EAGVAQSPRYKIIEKRQSVAFWCNPISGHATLYWYQQILGQGPKLLIQFQNNGVVDDSQLPKDRFSAERLKGVDSTLKIQPAKLEDSAVYLCASSLAPKNNEQFFGPGTRLTVL.

This clonotype was observed many times. The CDR3 reads CASSPQPTYEQYF. CDR3 in DNA: TGTGCCAGCTCACCACAACCGACCTACGAGCAGTACTTC. V gene TRBV18 combines with J gene TRBJ2-7; no clear D gene. The CDR3 is 13 amino acids. Trimming cost V 1 base and J 2 bases, with 6 bases left between them. CDR1 KGHSH and CDR2 LQKENI come from the germline V gene.

The rearrangement links TRBV25-1 to TRBJ1-1; the D gene is possibly TRBD1 (5 bases). CDR3 length equals 13 residues. The germline V and J ends were trimmed by 4 bases and 5 bases, with 11 bases remaining between them. CDR1 is MGHDK, CDR2 SYGVNS, per germline. As DNA, the CDR3 is TGTGCCAGCAGTGTGGGGGGTAAGACTGAAGCTTTCTTT. As protein: CASSVGGKTEAFF.

Many counts were recorded for this clonotype. V usage is TRBV5-6 and J usage is TRBJ2-2; perhaps TRBD2 as D (6 bases). Trimming pared 0 bases from V and 4 bases from J, leaving 13 bases between. CDR1 is SGHDT, CDR2 YYEEEE, per germline. The CDR3 contains 16 residues. CDR3 nucleotide sequence: TGTGCCAGCAGCTTGGGAGGTCTAGCGATCACCGGGGAGCTGTTTTTT. As protein: CASSLGGLAITGELFF.

This clonotype was picked up many times. The chain has TRBV4-1 and TRBJ2-2; TRBD2 matches 13 bases. CDR1 and CDR2 (germline): MGHRA, YSYEKL. CDR3 length: 15 amino acids. V lost 4 bases to trimming and J lost 6 bases; unmatched junction nucleotides: 2. The CDR3 coding sequence is TGCGCCAGCAGCCGAACTAGCGGGGGGGCCGGGGAGCTGTTTTTT. Translated, it gives CASSRTSGGAGELFF.

This clonotype was detected only once. This sequence joins TRBV7-6 and TRBJ1-4; D is possibly TRBD1 (5 bases). The length of the CDR3 is 16 residues. Germline V gene data show CDR1 as SGHVS and CDR2 as FNYEAQ. V was pared by 3 bases and J by 7 bases, with 18 bases between. This CDR3 reads CASSFTGRLGGEKLFF. The CDR3 region has the DNA TGTGCCAGCAGCTTTACGGGACGCCTGGGAGGTGAAAAACTGTTTTTT.

V is TRBV27 and J is TRBJ1-2; 8 bases align to TRBD1. Per germline, CDR1 MNHEY and CDR2 SMNVEV (reference sequence). With V trimmed by 5 bases and J by 5 bases, 10 bases remained unmatched. The CDR3 covers 15 residues. The CDR3 protein is CASSALYRGAYGYTF. The CDR3 DNA is TGTGCCAGCAGTGCCCTATACAGGGGGGCGTATGGCTACACCTTC.

This clonotype was counted many times. This chain uses TRBV4-2 with TRBJ2-3; TRBD2 might be the D (6 bases). V lost 0 bases and J lost 4, with 11 bases in between. This CDR3 comprises 15 residues. Germline CDR1 LGHNA, CDR2 YNFKEQ. The CDR3 protein is CASSQDMVAADTQYF. CDR3 nucleotide sequence: TGTGCCAGCAGCCAAGATATGGTAGCGGCAGATACGCAGTATTTT.